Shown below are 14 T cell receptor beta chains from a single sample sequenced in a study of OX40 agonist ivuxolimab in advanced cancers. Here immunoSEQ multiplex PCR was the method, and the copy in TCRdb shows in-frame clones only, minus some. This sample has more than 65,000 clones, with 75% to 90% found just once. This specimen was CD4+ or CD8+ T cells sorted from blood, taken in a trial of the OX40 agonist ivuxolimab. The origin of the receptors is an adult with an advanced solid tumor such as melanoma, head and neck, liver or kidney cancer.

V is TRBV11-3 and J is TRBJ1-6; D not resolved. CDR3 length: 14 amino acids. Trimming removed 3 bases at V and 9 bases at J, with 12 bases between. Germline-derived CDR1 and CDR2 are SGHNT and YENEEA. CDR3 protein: CASSFGPTGSPLHF. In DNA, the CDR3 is TGTGCCAGCAGCTTCGGACCGACGGGTTCACCCCTCCACTTT. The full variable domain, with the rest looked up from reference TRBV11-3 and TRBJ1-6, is EAGVVQSPRYKIIEKKQPVAFWCNPISGHNTLYWYLQNLGQGPELLIRYENEEAVDDSQLPKDRFSAERLKGVDSTLKIQPAELGDSAVYLCASSFGPTGSPLHFGNGTRLTVT.

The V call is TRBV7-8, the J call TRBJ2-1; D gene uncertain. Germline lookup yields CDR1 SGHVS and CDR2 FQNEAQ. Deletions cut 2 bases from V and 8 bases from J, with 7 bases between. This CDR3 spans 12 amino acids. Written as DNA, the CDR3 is TGTGCCAGCAGCTTAAGCGCGGATGAGCAGTTCTTC. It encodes CASSLSADEQFF.

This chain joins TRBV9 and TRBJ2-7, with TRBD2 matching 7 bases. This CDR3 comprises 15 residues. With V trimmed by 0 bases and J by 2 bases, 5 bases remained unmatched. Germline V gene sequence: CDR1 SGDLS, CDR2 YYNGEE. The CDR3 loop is CASSVDGGGTYEQYF. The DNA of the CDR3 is TGTGCCAGCAGCGTAGACGGCGGGGGTACCTACGAGCAGTACTTC.

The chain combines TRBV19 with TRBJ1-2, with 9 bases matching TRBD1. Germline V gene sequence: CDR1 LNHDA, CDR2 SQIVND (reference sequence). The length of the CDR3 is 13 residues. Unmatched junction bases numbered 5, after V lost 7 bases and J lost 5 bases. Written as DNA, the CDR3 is TGTGCCAGTAAAAGGGACAGGGTGTATGGCTACACCTTC. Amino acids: CASKRDRVYGYTF.

The CDR3 is CATDRAQNQPQHF. CDR3 bases: TGTGCCACCGACAGAGCCCAAAATCAGCCCCAGCATTTT. The chain employs TRBV6-1 and TRBJ1-5, with D perhaps matching TRBD1 (5 bases). CDR3 length: 13 amino acids. Trimming took 10 bases from V and 4 from J, leaving 14 bases between them. Germline V CDR1 and CDR2: MNHNS, SASEGT.

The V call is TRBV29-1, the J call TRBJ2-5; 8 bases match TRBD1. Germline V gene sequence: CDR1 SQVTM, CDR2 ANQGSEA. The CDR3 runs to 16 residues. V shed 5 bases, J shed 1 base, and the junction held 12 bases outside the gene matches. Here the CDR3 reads CSVTGRAGGRQETQYF. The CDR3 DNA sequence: TGCAGCGTTACGGGTCGGGCAGGGGGCCGCCAAGAGACCCAGTACTTC. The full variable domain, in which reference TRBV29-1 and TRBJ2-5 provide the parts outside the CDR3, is SAVISQKPSRDICQRGTSLTIQCQVDSQVTMMFWYRQQPGQSLTLIATANQGSEATYESGFVIDKFPISRPNLTFSTLTVSNMSPEDSSIYLCSVTGRAGGRQETQYFGPGTRLLVL.

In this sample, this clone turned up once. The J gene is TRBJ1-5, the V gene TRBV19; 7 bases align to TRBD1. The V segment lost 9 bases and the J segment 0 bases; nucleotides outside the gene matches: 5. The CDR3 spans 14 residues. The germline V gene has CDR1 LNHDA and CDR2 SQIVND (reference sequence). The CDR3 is CASGQEYSNQPQHF. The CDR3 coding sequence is TGTGCCAGCGGACAGGAGTATAGCAATCAGCCCCAGCATTTT.

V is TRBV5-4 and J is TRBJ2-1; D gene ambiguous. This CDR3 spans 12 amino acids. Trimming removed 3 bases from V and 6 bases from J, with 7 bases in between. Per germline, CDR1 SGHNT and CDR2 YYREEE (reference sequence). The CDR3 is CASSSPSNEQFF. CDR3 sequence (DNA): TGTGCCAGCAGCTCTCCTAGCAATGAGCAGTTCTTC.

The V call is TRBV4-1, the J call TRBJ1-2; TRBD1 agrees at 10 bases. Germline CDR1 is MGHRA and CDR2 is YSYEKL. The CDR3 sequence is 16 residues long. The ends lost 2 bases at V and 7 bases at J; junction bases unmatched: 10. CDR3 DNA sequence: TGCGCCAGCAGCCAAACCCAAGACAGGGGGCCTTTTGGCTACACCTTC. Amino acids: CASSQTQDRGPFGYTF.

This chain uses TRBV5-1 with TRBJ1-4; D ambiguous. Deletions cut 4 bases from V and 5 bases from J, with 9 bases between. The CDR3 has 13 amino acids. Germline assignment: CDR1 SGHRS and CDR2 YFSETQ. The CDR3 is CASSPGPNEKLFF. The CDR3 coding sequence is TGCGCCAGCAGCCCCGGACCGAATGAAAAACTGTTTTTT.

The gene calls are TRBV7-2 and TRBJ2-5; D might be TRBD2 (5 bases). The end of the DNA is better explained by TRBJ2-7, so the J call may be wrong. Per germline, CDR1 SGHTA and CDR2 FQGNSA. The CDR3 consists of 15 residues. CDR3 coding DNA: TGTGCCAGCAGCTTAAATCCGGGGATACCCTACGAGCAGTACTTC. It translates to CASSLNPGIPYEQYF.

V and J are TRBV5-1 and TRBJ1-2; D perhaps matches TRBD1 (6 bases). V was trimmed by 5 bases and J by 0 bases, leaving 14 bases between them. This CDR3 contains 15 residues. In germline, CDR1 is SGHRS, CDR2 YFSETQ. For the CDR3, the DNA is TGCGCCAGCAGAGTCAGCGGGGGCGCTAACTATGGCTACACCTTC. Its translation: CASRVSGGANYGYTF.

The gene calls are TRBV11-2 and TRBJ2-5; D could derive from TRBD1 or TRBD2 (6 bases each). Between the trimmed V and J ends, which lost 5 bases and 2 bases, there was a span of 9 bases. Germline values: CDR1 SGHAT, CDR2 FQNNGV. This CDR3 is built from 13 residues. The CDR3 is CASSRGTQETQYF. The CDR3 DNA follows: TGTGCCAGCAGCCGCGGGACACAAGAGACCCAGTACTTC.

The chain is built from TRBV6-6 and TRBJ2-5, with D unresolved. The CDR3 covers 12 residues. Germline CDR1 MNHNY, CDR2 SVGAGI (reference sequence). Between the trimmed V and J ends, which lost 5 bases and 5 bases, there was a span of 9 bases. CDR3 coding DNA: TGTGCCAGCAGTGGGCCCCACGAGACCCAGTACTTC. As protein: CASSGPHETQYF.